The 27 T cell receptor beta chains below were found in one sample sequenced in a study of T cells in Graves' hyperthyroidism and ophthalmopathy. RNA transcripts served as the template for amplifying TCR beta CDR3 regions. The HTBI primer set was used in a first-round RT-PCR of the TCR CDR3. TCRdb reprocessed the multiplex PCR reads with MiXCR, giving one entry per CDR3 protein. The table records more than 650,000 distinct CDR3 sequences, approximately 14% of them present only once. What was sequenced was blood. These receptors were obtained from a woman between 18 and 29 years old with Graves' hyperthyroidism.

This clonotype was seen only once. This chain connects TRBV6-5 to TRBJ1-2; unclear D gene. Between the trimmed V and J ends, which lost 2 bases and 5 bases, there was a span of 9 bases. The germline V gene encodes CDR1 MNHEY and CDR2 SVGAGI. CDR3 length equals 13 residues. CDR3 sequence: CASSYEGRYGYTF. DNA of the CDR3: TGTGCCAGCAGTTACGAGGGAAGGTATGGCTACACCTTC.

This clonotype was seen many times. The chain couples TRBV2 to TRBJ2-3; D is possibly TRBD2 (6 bases). Germline lookup yields CDR1 SNHLY and CDR2 FYNNEI. Trimming removed 7 bases from V and 6 bases from J, with 20 bases in between. The CDR3 sequence is 15 residues long. The CDR3 region is CASMSAGPGSDTQYF. CDR3 nucleotides: TGTGCCAGCATGAGTGCGGGGCCAGGGTCGGATACGCAGTATTTT.

This clonotype was counted many times. The chain combines TRBV7-8 with TRBJ2-7, with 10 bases fitting TRBD2. The CDR3 spans 15 residues. J was trimmed by 5 bases and V by 4 bases; bases with no gene match: 8. Germline loops: CDR1 SGHVS, CDR2 FQNEAQ. The CDR3 here is CASSSNSGRLDEQYF. CDR3 coding DNA: TGTGCCAGCAGCTCAAATAGCGGGAGGCTCGACGAGCAGTACTTC.

The J gene is TRBJ2-5, the V gene TRBV30; tentatively, D is TRBD2 (5 bases). The CDR3 has 15 amino acids. The germline V gene has CDR1 GTSNPN and CDR2 SVGIG (reference sequence). Trimming cost V 3 bases and J 5 bases, with 19 bases left between them. The CDR3: CAWSPSRGLAETQYF. The DNA of the CDR3 is TGTGCCTGGAGCCCATCCCGCGGGTTAGCGGAGACCCAGTACTTC.

This clonotype was counted between two and nine times. V and J are TRBV18 and TRBJ1-1; possibly TRBD1 for D (5 bases). Germline loops: CDR1 KGHSH, CDR2 LQKENI. The CDR3 covers 14 residues. Trimming took 2 bases from V and 3 from J, leaving 10 bases between them. CDR3 sequence: CASSPGMGDTEAFF. The CDR3 bases are TGTGCCAGCTCACCAGGGATGGGGGACACTGAAGCTTTCTTT.

The chain has TRBV6-1 and TRBJ2-1; perhaps TRBD1 as D (6 bases). The CDR3 covers 18 residues. Germline-derived CDR1 and CDR2 are MNHNS and SASEGT. V was shortened by 7 bases and J by 7 bases, with 29 bases between the two germline ends. The CDR3 protein is CASKWGSGQPRDLNEQFF. In DNA form, the CDR3 reads TGTGCCAGCAAATGGGGATCTGGACAGCCGAGAGATTTGAATGAGCAGTTCTTC.

Turning to this clonotype: Possible read error: a much larger clone is one base away. The chain joins TRBV12-3 or TRBV12-4 to TRBJ2-7; D assignment may be TRBD1 or TRBD2 (5 bases each). The CDR3 spans 15 residues. V lost 1 base and J 4 bases, leaving 14 bases between the germline ends. CDR3 region: CASSLEDWGGYEQYF. As DNA, the CDR3 is TGTGCCAGCAGTTTAGAAGACTGGGGCGGGTACGAGCAGTACTTC.

This clonotype was seen ten or more times. V gene TRBV7-9 combines with J gene TRBJ2-1; D uncertain. V was trimmed by 6 bases and J by 5 bases, leaving 8 bases between them. Germline V gives CDR1 SEHNR, CDR2 FQNEAQ (reference sequence). CDR3 length: 12 residues. This chain's CDR3 is CASSFRDNEQFF. The CDR3, as DNA: TGTGCCAGCAGTTTTAGGGACAATGAGCAGTTCTTC.

This clonotype was seen only a few times. V usage is TRBV24-1 and J usage is TRBJ2-3; 9 bases agree with TRBD1. The CDR3 totals 16 residues. With V trimmed by 3 bases and J by 1 base, 4 bases remained unmatched. Germline V lookup: CDR1 KGHDR, CDR2 SFDVKD. The CDR3 DNA sequence: TGTGCCACCAGTGATCGGACAGGGGAGGGCACAGATACGCAGTATTTT. Protein product: CATSDRTGEGTDTQYF.

The chain is built from TRBV7-9 and TRBJ1-4, with TRBD1 identical over 7 bases. J lost 7 bases, V lost 2 bases, and 4 bases had no gene match. The CDR3 totals 14 residues. Germline V gene data show CDR1 as SEHNR and CDR2 as FQNEAQ (reference sequence). CDR3 in amino acids: CASSLKGAGEKLFF. The CDR3, as DNA: TGTGCCAGCAGCTTAAAGGGGGCAGGTGAAAAACTGTTTTTT.

CDR3 DNA: TGCGCCAGCAGCCCTCAGCCAGTTAGCGGGGGTTCCTACGAGCAGTACTTC. Translation gives CASSPQPVSGGSYEQYF. J is TRBJ2-7 and V is TRBV4-1; 9 bases match TRBD2. Per the germline V gene, CDR1 is MGHRA and CDR2 is YSYEKL. CDR3 length: 17 amino acids. V shed 4 bases and J 1 base; nucleotides not matched to a gene: 11.

This clonotype was found a few times. The chain couples TRBV20-1 to TRBJ2-3; 14 bases are a match to TRBD2. The J segment lost 4 bases and the V segment lost 6 bases, leaving 6 bases of the junction unmatched. The length of the CDR3 is 15 residues. CDR1 is DFQATT and CDR2 is SNEGSKA in the germline V gene (reference sequence). The CDR3 DNA follows: TGCAGTGCCCGGACTAGCGGGAGGAAGGCAGATACGCAGTATTTT. Its protein is CSARTSGRKADTQYF.

This clonotype has more than one count but fewer than ten. This chain connects TRBV19 to TRBJ1-2, with TRBD1 matching over 10 bases. CDR1 and CDR2 (germline): LNHDA, SQIVND (reference sequence). The V and J ends lost 8 bases and 8 bases, in that order; junction bases with no gene match: 8. This CDR3 contains 13 residues. In DNA, the CDR3 is TGTGCCAGTCGACAGGGGGCAGAAAGAGGCTACACCTTC. Translated, it gives CASRQGAERGYTF.

The chain joins TRBV4-1 to TRBJ1-2, with a tentative D call TRBD1 (6 bases). Trimming pared 1 base from V and 6 bases from J, leaving 12 bases between. The CDR3 consists of 14 residues. Per the germline V gene, CDR1 is MGHRA and CDR2 is YSYEKL. The chain's CDR3 is CASSQVLRQDGYTF. The DNA of the CDR3 is TGCGCCAGCAGCCAAGTGCTGAGACAGGATGGCTACACCTTC.

This chain connects TRBV20-1 to TRBJ2-1, with 8 bases that match TRBD2. J lost 8 bases, V lost 3 bases, and 3 bases had no gene match. Looked up from germline, CDR1 is DFQATT and CDR2 is SNEGSKA (reference sequence). The CDR3 covers 12 residues. CDR3 in DNA: TGCAGTGCTAGGCCGGGAGGGTATGAGCAGTTCTTC. Translation: CSARPGGYEQFF.

This sequence joins TRBV20-1 and TRBJ2-7; D ambiguous. There are 12 residues in the CDR3. The V gene lost 6 bases and the J gene lost 2 bases, with 11 bases spanning the gap. The germline CDR1 and CDR2 sequences are DFQATT and SNEGSKA (reference sequence). The CDR3 DNA reads as TGCAGTGCAAACGACATCACCTACGAGCAGTACTTC. It encodes CSANDITYEQYF.

This clonotype was observed a handful of times. The CDR3 coding sequence is TGTGCCGTCCTTGAGTGGGGGGCAGTGGCAGATACGCAGTATTTT. The encoded protein is CAVLEWGAVADTQYF. The J gene is TRBJ2-3, the V gene TRBV6-1, with D perhaps matching TRBD1 or TRBD2 (6 bases each). CDR1 is MNHNS, CDR2 SASEGT, per germline. The CDR3 is 15 residues long. V was shortened by 11 bases and J by 4 bases, with 22 bases between the two germline ends.

This clonotype was found many times. The chain has TRBV30 and TRBJ2-7, with a possible D match to TRBD2 (5 bases). The CDR3 length is 14 residues. CDR1 and CDR2 (germline): GTSNPN, SVGIG (reference sequence). V was pared by 5 bases and J by 2 bases, with 16 bases between. The CDR3 DNA follows: TGTGCCTGGTCCCTCGGGGTCGGAGCCTACGAGCAGTACTTC. Protein product: CAWSLGVGAYEQYF.

This clonotype turned up a few times. This chain joins TRBV6-2 or TRBV6-3 and TRBJ2-1; D remains ambiguous. CDR3 length: 15 amino acids. V lost 6 bases and J lost 6, with 18 bases in between. The germline CDR1 and CDR2 sequences are MNHEY and SVGEGT. CDR3 loop: CASSLTGPLVNEQFF. For the CDR3, the DNA is TGTGCCAGCAGCCTCACCGGGCCCCTGGTCAATGAGCAGTTCTTC.

With regard to this clonotype: A read error is possible here, since a much larger clone lies one base away. The chain couples TRBV6-2 or TRBV6-3 to TRBJ1-2, with D uncertain. The CDR3 loop spans 13 amino acids. In germline, CDR1 is MNHEY, CDR2 SVGEGT. CDR3 in amino acids: CASSPGLSYDYTF. In nucleotides, the CDR3 is TGTGCCAGCAGTCCTGGCCTATCTTATGACTACACCTTC.

At least ten counts were recorded for this clonotype. The chain links TRBV7-2 to TRBJ2-1; 8 bases are a match to TRBD2. In germline, CDR1 is SGHTA, CDR2 FQGNSA. Trimming cost V 5 bases and J 7 bases; bases outside gene matches: 22. The CDR3 extends over 19 amino acids. In nucleotides, the CDR3 is TGTGCCAGCAGCCGCCTGGCAGCGGGAGCCAACAATCCCTTTAATGAGCAGTTCTTC. Protein: CASSRLAAGANNPFNEQFF. The whole variable domain, filled in from reference TRBV7-2 and TRBJ2-1, reads GAGVSQSPSNKVTEKGKDVELRCDPISGHTALYWYRQSLGQGLEFLIYFQGNSAPDKSGLPSDRFSAERTGGSVSTLTIQRTQQEDSAVYLCASSRLAAGANNPFNEQFFGPGTRLTVL.

The chain carries TRBV9 and TRBJ2-5, with TRBD2 identical over 8 bases. Germline-derived CDR1 and CDR2 are SGDLS and YYNGEE. The CDR3 has 14 residues. J lost 4 bases, V lost 4 bases, and 6 bases had no gene match. This chain's CDR3 is CASSTRGGGETQYF. The DNA for the CDR3 is TGTGCCAGCAGCACTCGGGGGGGGGGAGAGACCCAGTACTTC.

This clonotype has more than one count but fewer than ten. The gene calls are TRBV6-2 or TRBV6-3 and TRBJ2-1, with D possibly being TRBD1 (5 bases). V lost 2 bases and J lost 4, with 6 bases in between. CDR3 length: 13 amino acids. Germline CDR1 and CDR2: MNHEY and SVGEGT. The CDR3 loop is CASSYQGYNEQFF. In nucleotides, the CDR3 is TGTGCCAGCAGTTACCAGGGTTACAATGAGCAGTTCTTC.

A few counts support this clonotype. The chain employs TRBV5-1 and TRBJ2-2; 10 bases align to TRBD1. The CDR3 covers 16 residues. Germline values: CDR1 SGHRS, CDR2 YFSETQ. After removal of 5 bases from V and 0 bases from J, the junction contained 4 bases not matched to a gene. The CDR3, as DNA: TGCGCCAGCAGACGGACAGGGGGAACGAACACCGGGGAGCTGTTTTTT. It specifies CASRRTGGTNTGELFF.

This clonotype was seen ten or more times. The V gene is TRBV6-2 or TRBV6-3, the J gene TRBJ2-5; the match to TRBD2 covers 8 bases. CDR3 size: 14 residues. Germline loops: CDR1 MNHEY, CDR2 SVGEGT. V lost 5 bases to trimming and J lost 5 bases; unmatched junction nucleotides: 7. CDR3 sequence reads: CASSRVIAGETQYF. CDR3 sequence (DNA): TGTGCCAGCAGTCGCGTTATAGCGGGGGAGACCCAGTACTTC.

The chain carries TRBV7-3 and TRBJ1-1; D ambiguous. Deletions cut 5 bases from V and 1 base from J, with 14 bases between. The CDR3 has 15 amino acids. CDR1 is SGHTA and CDR2 is FQGTGA in the germline V gene. The CDR3 loop reads CASSEGPAPNTEAFF. The DNA of the CDR3 is TGTGCCAGCAGCGAAGGTCCGGCACCGAACACTGAAGCTTTCTTT.

The chain is built from TRBV9 and TRBJ2-3; 10 positions match TRBD1. The CDR3 has 15 residues. CDR1 and CDR2 from the germline V gene are SGDLS and YYNGEE. V shed 3 bases, J shed 5 bases, and the junction held 6 bases outside the gene matches. The CDR3 reads CASSDRTGGVDTQYF. The CDR3, as DNA: TGTGCCAGCAGCGATCGGACAGGGGGGGTAGATACGCAGTATTTT.